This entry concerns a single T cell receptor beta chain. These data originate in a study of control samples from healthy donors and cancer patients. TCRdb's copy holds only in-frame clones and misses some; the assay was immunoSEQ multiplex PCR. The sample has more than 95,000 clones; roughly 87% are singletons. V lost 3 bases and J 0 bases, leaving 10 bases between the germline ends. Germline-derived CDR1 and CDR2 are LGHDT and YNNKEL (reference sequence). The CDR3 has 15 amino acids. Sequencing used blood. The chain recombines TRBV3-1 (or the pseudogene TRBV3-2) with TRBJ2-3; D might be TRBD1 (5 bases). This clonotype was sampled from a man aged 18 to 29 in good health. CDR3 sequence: CASSQGRISTDTQYF. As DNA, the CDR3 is TGTGCCAGCAGCCAGGGGCGGATTAGCACAGATACGCAGTATTTT.